The source of this T cell receptor (beta chain) is a study of blood T cell repertoires in COVID-19. At the level of the study: Acute and convalescent COVID-19 specimens originated in the United States, Italy and Spain.

Trimming took 0 bases from V and 4 from J; bases not matched to a gene: 12. Germline V CDR1 and CDR2: LNHNV, YYDKDF (reference sequence). This CDR3 comprises 19 residues. Sequencing was performed with immunoSEQ multiplex PCR; in TCRdb, only in-frame clones are kept and a portion is missing. The sample has tens of thousands of clones; roughly 86% are singletons. Sequences were obtained from peripheral blood. The receptor comes from a woman of 80 years or more with acute or convalescent COVID-19. This rearrangement joins TRBV15 to TRBJ2-1; 10 nucleotides match TRBD2. The CDR3 sequence: CATSRDSHLGLADYNEQFF. CDR3 in DNA: TGTGCCACCAGCAGAGATTCCCACCTCGGACTAGCGGATTACAATGAGCAGTTCTTC.